What follows is one T cell receptor (beta chain) and its context. The antigen is undetermined. The data were obtained in a study of Tregs in tolerant kidney transplant recipients. The study's findings and limits: Few patients were studied, so findings need validation in larger groups. In tolerant patients, donor-specific Tregs outgrew total Tregs, suggesting antigen-driven expansion.

The data were produced by immunoSEQ multiplex PCR, yet TCRdb's version contains in-frame clones alone and is incomplete. Of 69,000 or so clones in the sample, roughly nine tenths are singletons; the top ten hold approximately 0.4%. The CDR3 length is 16 residues. Trimming stripped 4 bases from V and 0 bases from J, with 14 bases between. Per the germline V gene, CDR1 is SGHRS and CDR2 is YFSETQ. The chain has TRBV5-1 and TRBJ1-5; perhaps TRBD1 as D (6 bases). Sequenced here: CD4+ T cells from blood, sampled before the transplant. The clonotype originates from a human donor who received a combined kidney and bone marrow transplant. The CDR3 DNA reads TGCGCCAGCAGCCCTGGGGGCGGAGATAGCAATCAGCCCCAGCATTTT. Translated: CASSPGGGDSNQPQHF.